In this sample, the clone carrying this T cell receptor beta chain turned up many times. Researchers amplified the TCR beta CDR3 regions from RNA transcripts. First-round RT-PCR targeting the TCR CDR3 was performed with the HTBI primer set. TCRdb re-analysed the multiplex PCR reads in MiXCR, keeping a single row per CDR3 protein. This repertoire shows some 600,000 distinct CDR3 sequences, more than 11% found once; its top ten account for roughly 5.7%. The data are from a study of T cells in Graves' hyperthyroidism and ophthalmopathy. The CDR3 totals 15 residues. V gave up 8 bases and J gave up 1 base, with 15 bases separating them. CDR1 is MDHEN and CDR2 is SYDVKM in the germline V gene.

This clonotype originated in a woman under 40 with Graves' hyperthyroidism that later progressed to Graves' ophthalmopathy. Sequencing was performed on blood. The chain couples TRBV28 to TRBJ1-5; D ambiguous. The CDR3: CASHPFGWSNQPQHF. CDR3 DNA: TGTGCCAGCCACCCCTTTGGATGGAGCAATCAGCCCCAGCATTTT. The whole variable domain, remainder taken from reference TRBV28 and TRBJ1-5, is DVKVTQSSRYLVKRTGEKVFLECVQDMDHENMFWYRQDPGLGLRLIYFSYDVKMKEKGDIPEGYSVSREKKERFSLILESASTNQTSMYLCASHPFGWSNQPQHFGDGTRLSIL.